This T cell receptor (beta chain) was recorded in a study of blood T cell repertoires in COVID-19. Study-wide context: Acute-phase and convalescent COVID-19 samples originated in the United States, Italy and Spain. PBMCs, B-cell-depleted T cells, or T cells were the source of the cDNA or gDNA that made up the material.

Patients in Seattle were enrolled during active infection, then followed longitudinally. In the study's own analysis: The assay estimated nucleated cells by amplifying reference gene primers. Clones were sequenced by immunoSEQ multiplex PCR, and TCRdb holds only the in-frame ones, with some missing. Clonal size and the V and J genes are those of that table, whereas D and trimming came from the DNA. The table lists approximately 460,000 clones, roughly 89% of them singletons. CDR1 is SGDLS, CDR2 YYNGEE, per germline. The CDR3 runs 15 residues. V lost 2 bases, J lost 5 bases, and 15 bases lay in between.

The gene calls are TRBV9 and TRBJ2-3, with a possible D match to TRBD1 (6 bases). The sequenced sample consisted of peripheral blood. This receptor was taken from a man aged 18 to 29 with COVID-19, enrolled during active disease. The CDR3 coding sequence is TGTGCCAGCAGCGTGGGACCGGGACAAAAAGATACGCAGTATTTT. Its translation: CASSVGPGQKDTQYF.